Shown below are 6 T cell receptor beta chains from a single sample sequenced in a study of blood T cells in healthy people across ages. A second PCR, run for roughly 6 to 11 cycles, used a sample-barcoded 5' primer plus a J-beta primer mix. One entry per CDR3 protein results from TCRdb running MiXCR on the 5' RACE reads. The table includes about 770,000 distinct CDR3 sequences, approximately 44% detected once. The sample consisted of blood. Source of these receptors: a man in his 60s in good health.

This clonotype was observed a few times. This chain joins TRBV12-3 or TRBV12-4 and TRBJ2-3; 10 bases align to TRBD2. V shed 3 bases, J shed 6 bases, and the junction held 3 bases outside the gene matches. The CDR3 extends over 14 amino acids. In DNA, the CDR3 is TGTGCCAGCAGTTTCTCTAGCGGGGGTGATACGCAGTATTTT. Translated: CASSFSSGGDTQYF.

About this clonotype itself: Since a much larger clone is just one base distant, this may be a read error. The chain has TRBV15 and TRBJ2-1; unclear D gene. Per germline, CDR1 LNHNV and CDR2 YYDKDF (reference sequence). Trimming cost V 8 bases and J 7 bases, with 15 bases left between them. This CDR3 comprises 13 residues. Here the CDR3 reads CATASLLSNEQFF. The CDR3 DNA is TGTGCCACCGCGAGTCTCCTTTCGAATGAGCAGTTCTTC.

This chain links TRBV18 with TRBJ2-7; weak D call: TRBD1 (6 bases). The CDR3 runs 15 residues. CDR1 KGHSH and CDR2 LQKENI come from the germline V gene. The V end lost 0 bases, the J end lost 2 bases, and 11 bases lay between the germline ends. The CDR3, as DNA: TGTGCCAGCTCACCACCGCGGACAGCTGCCTACGAGCAGTACTTC. Translation gives CASSPPRTAAYEQYF. Combining the CDR3 with reference TRBV18 and TRBJ2-7 gives the whole variable domain NAGVMQNPRHLVRRRGQEARLRCSPMKGHSHVYWYRQLPEEGLKFMVYLQKENIIDESGMPKERFSAEFPKEGPSILRIQQVVRGDSAAYFCASSPPRTAAYEQYFGPGTRLTVT.

On this clonotype: Germline is not matched at one junction end, which may reflect a read error. The chain combines TRBV6-6 with TRBJ1-2, with D possibly matching TRBD1 (6 bases). Germline assignment: CDR1 MNHNY and CDR2 SVGAGI (reference sequence). The CDR3 has 15 amino acids. The CDR3 spells CASNSVGGSSYGYTF. DNA of the CDR3: TGTGCTAGCAATTCGGTAGGGGGGTCTAGCTATGGCTACACCTTC.

This clonotype was recorded at least ten times. This chain links TRBV5-6 with TRBJ1-5; D remains ambiguous. In germline, CDR1 is SGHDT, CDR2 YYEEEE. Trimming took off 3 bases at V and 6 bases at J, with 19 bases between the two ends. This CDR3 spans 16 amino acids. The DNA of the CDR3 is TGTGCCAGCAGCTCCTTCGAGGGAGGCTTCGCTCAGCCCCAGCATTTT. This translates into CASSSFEGGFAQPQHF.

CDR3 bases: TGTGCCAGCAGCCAAGCTAAAGGTATTGGGGCCCAAGAGACCCAGTACTTC. Translated: CASSQAKGIGAQETQYF. The V and J genes are TRBV3-1 and TRBJ2-5; maybe TRBD1 (5 bases). V lost 1 base and J 1 base, leaving 16 bases between the germline ends. CDR1 LGHDT and CDR2 YNNKEL come from the germline V gene (reference sequence). The CDR3 is 17 residues long.